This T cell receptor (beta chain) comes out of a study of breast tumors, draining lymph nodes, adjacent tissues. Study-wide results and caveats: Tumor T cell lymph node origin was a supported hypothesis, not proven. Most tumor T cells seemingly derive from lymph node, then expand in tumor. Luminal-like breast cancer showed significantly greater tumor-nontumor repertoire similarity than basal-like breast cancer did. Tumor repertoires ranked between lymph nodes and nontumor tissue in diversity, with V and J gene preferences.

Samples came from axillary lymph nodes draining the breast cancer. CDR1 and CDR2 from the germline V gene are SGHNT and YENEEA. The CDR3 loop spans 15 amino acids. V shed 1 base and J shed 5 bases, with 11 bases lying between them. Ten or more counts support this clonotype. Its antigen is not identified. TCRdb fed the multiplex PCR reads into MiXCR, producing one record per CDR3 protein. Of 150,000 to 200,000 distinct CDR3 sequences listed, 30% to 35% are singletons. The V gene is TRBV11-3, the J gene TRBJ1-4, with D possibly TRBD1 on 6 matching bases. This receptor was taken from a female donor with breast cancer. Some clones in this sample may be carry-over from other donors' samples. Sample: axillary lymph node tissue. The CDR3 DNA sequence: TGTGCCAGCAGCTTAGGAGGGGGGCCCAATGAAAAACTGTTTTTT. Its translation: CASSLGGGPNEKLFF. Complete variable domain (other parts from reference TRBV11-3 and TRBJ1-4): EAGVVQSPRYKIIEKKQPVAFWCNPISGHNTLYWYLQNLGQGPELLIRYENEEAVDDSQLPKDRFSAERLKGVDSTLKIQPAELGDSAVYLCASSLGGGPNEKLFFGSGTQLSVL.